The rows below give T cell receptor beta chains drawn from one sample of a study of identical twins. One entry per CDR3 protein results from TCRdb running MiXCR on the 5' RACE reads. The sample lists about 530,000 distinct CDR3 sequences, around 24% occurring once. Separately, the same data were catalogued under a study of yellow fever vaccine responses in identical twins.

The specimen was CD4+ T cells sorted from blood. The source is a woman aged 18 to 35 in good health. Each CDR3 is given with its conserved first and last residue. A D gene is named only where the DNA matches it firmly. Clone size is given for some rows only: seen once, a few or many times, or a class if the clone is expanded.

cdr3_nt: TGCGCCAGCAGCTTGCTCGCCAGGGGGCTAGATACTGAAGCTTTCTTT
cdr3_aa: CASSLLARGLDTEAFF
clone_size: NA
j_call: TRBJ1-1
v_call: TRBV5-1
d_call: TRBD1

cdr3_nt: TGCGCCAGCAGCCGTGGACTAGCGGGAGGAATCAATGAGCAGTTCTTC
cdr3_aa: CASSRGLAGGINEQFF
clone_size: NA
j_call: TRBJ2-1
v_call: TRBV4-1
d_call: TRBD2

cdr3_nt: TGTGCCAGCAGCCGCGAGAGGGTGGGCACTGAAGCTTTCTTT
cdr3_aa: CASSRERVGTEAFF
clone_size: NA
j_call: TRBJ1-1
v_call: TRBV25-1
d_call: NA

cdr3_nt: TGTGCCAGCAGTAGACAGGGGTTCTATGGCTACACCTTC
cdr3_aa: CASSRQGFYGYTF
clone_size: few
j_call: TRBJ1-2
v_call: TRBV12-3/TRBV12-4
d_call: TRBD1

cdr3_nt: TGTGCCAGCAGCTTAATAAGATTCAGTGAGCAGTTCTTC
cdr3_aa: CASSLIRFSEQFF
clone_size: few
j_call: TRBJ2-1
v_call: TRBV7-6
d_call: NA

cdr3_nt: TGCGCCAGCAGCTTAGGGACTAGCGGCAATGAGCAGTTCTTC
cdr3_aa: CASSLGTSGNEQFF
clone_size: many
j_call: TRBJ2-1
v_call: TRBV5-1
d_call: TRBD2

cdr3_nt: TGCGCCAGCAGCGGCGACCGCACTGAAGCTTTCTTT
cdr3_aa: CASSGDRTEAFF
clone_size: NA
j_call: TRBJ1-1
v_call: TRBV5-1
d_call: NA

cdr3_nt: TGTGCCAGCAACACAAACAGGGAGGAGCAGTACTTC
cdr3_aa: CASNTNREEQYF
clone_size: few
j_call: TRBJ2-7
v_call: TRBV7-9
d_call: NA

cdr3_nt: TGTGCCAGCAGCCAAGACCCCGGGGCAGCGGGAAGAGAGCAGTTCTTC
cdr3_aa: CASSQDPGAAGREQFF
clone_size: NA
j_call: TRBJ2-1
v_call: TRBV3-1
d_call: TRBD2

cdr3_nt: TGTGCCAGCAGTACGGCAGGGCTATGGGACAATGAGCAGTTCTTC
cdr3_aa: CASSTAGLWDNEQFF
clone_size: NA
j_call: TRBJ2-1
v_call: TRBV6-1
d_call: NA

cdr3_nt: TGTGCCAGCAGCCTGTCACCGGCCTCGTATACGCAGTATTTT
cdr3_aa: CASSLSPASYTQYF
clone_size: NA
j_call: TRBJ2-3
v_call: TRBV11-2
d_call: NA

cdr3_nt: TGTGCCAGCAATCCCGGGACTAGCGGGAGCTTTGACGAGCAGTACTTC
cdr3_aa: CASNPGTSGSFDEQYF
clone_size: NA
j_call: TRBJ2-7
v_call: TRBV2
d_call: TRBD2

cdr3_nt: TGCGCCAGCAGTGACTGGGGCTACACTGAAGCTTTCTTT
cdr3_aa: CASSDWGYTEAFF
clone_size: few
j_call: TRBJ1-1
v_call: TRBV10-2
d_call: NA

cdr3_nt: TGTGCCAGCAGCCTTACGTCTCCCTTTACCCTCCACTTT
cdr3_aa: CASSLTSPFTLHF
clone_size: NA
j_call: TRBJ1-6
v_call: TRBV27
d_call: NA

cdr3_nt: TGTGCCACCAGTGATTTGGATCGGGACACCCGCACAGATACGCAGTATTTT
cdr3_aa: CATSDLDRDTRTDTQYF
clone_size: few
j_call: TRBJ2-3
v_call: TRBV24-1
d_call: NA

cdr3_nt: TGTGCCTCCAAGGGGACAGACCCTCAAAACTCCTACAATGAGCAGTTCTTC
cdr3_aa: CASKGTDPQNSYNEQFF
clone_size: few
j_call: TRBJ2-1
v_call: TRBV28
d_call: TRBD1

cdr3_nt: TGTGCCAGCTCATCGACAGTTTATGGCTACACCTTC
cdr3_aa: CASSSTVYGYTF
clone_size: NA
j_call: TRBJ1-2
v_call: TRBV18
d_call: NA

cdr3_nt: TGTGCCAGCTCACCACCGACCGCCAAACCGCAAGAGACCCAGTACTTC
cdr3_aa: CASSPPTAKPQETQYF
clone_size: NA
j_call: TRBJ2-5
v_call: TRBV18
d_call: NA

cdr3_nt: TGCAGTGCTAGACGTAGCGGGAGTATCAATGAGCAGTTCTTC
cdr3_aa: CSARRSGSINEQFF
clone_size: few
j_call: TRBJ2-1
v_call: TRBV20-1
d_call: TRBD2

cdr3_nt: TGTGCCAGCGCCACGGGACAAACCGCCCGCCACTTC
cdr3_aa: CASATGQTARHF
clone_size: NA
j_call: TRBJ2-1
v_call: TRBV7-9
d_call: NA

cdr3_nt: TGCGCCAGCAGCTTGGCCGGCTCGCGAAGCTCCTACAATGAGCAGTTCTTC
cdr3_aa: CASSLAGSRSSYNEQFF
clone_size: few
j_call: TRBJ2-1
v_call: TRBV5-1
d_call: NA

cdr3_nt: TGTGCCAGCAGCCCAGGGACAGGGGGATCTAACTATGGCTACACCTTC
cdr3_aa: CASSPGTGGSNYGYTF
clone_size: few
j_call: TRBJ1-2
v_call: TRBV9
d_call: TRBD1

cdr3_nt: TGTGCCACCAGTGATTTTCCCCCTGAAGAGACCCAGTACTTC
cdr3_aa: CATSDFPPEETQYF
clone_size: NA
j_call: TRBJ2-5
v_call: TRBV24-1
d_call: NA

cdr3_nt: TGTGCCAGCAGCCGTATCGACAGGGGGCGAAATGAGCAGTTCTTC
cdr3_aa: CASSRIDRGRNEQFF
clone_size: few
j_call: TRBJ2-1
v_call: TRBV7-9
d_call: TRBD1

cdr3_nt: TGTGCTAGTGACATAACAGGGGGCCCCTACAATGAGCAGTTCTTC
cdr3_aa: CASDITGGPYNEQFF
clone_size: few
j_call: TRBJ2-1
v_call: TRBV12-5
d_call: TRBD1

cdr3_nt: TGTGCCATCAGTAACACAGATACGCAGTATTTT
cdr3_aa: CAISNTDTQYF
clone_size: NA
j_call: TRBJ2-3
v_call: TRBV10-3
d_call: NA

cdr3_nt: TGCGCCAGCAGTGAGTCGAGACTTAACTATGGCTACACCTTC
cdr3_aa: CASSESRLNYGYTF
clone_size: NA
j_call: TRBJ1-2
v_call: TRBV5-1
d_call: NA

cdr3_nt: TGCGCCAGCGGCCGCCAGCCCCCCTCAGGGGGATTCTTCGGTACGCAGTATTTT
cdr3_aa: CASGRQPPSGGFFGTQYF
clone_size: NA
j_call: TRBJ2-3
v_call: TRBV5-1
d_call: TRBD1

cdr3_nt: TGCAGTGCTAGACCTCATGGACTAGCGCTGGATGAGCAGTTCTTC
cdr3_aa: CSARPHGLALDEQFF
clone_size: few
j_call: TRBJ2-1
v_call: TRBV20-1
d_call: TRBD2

cdr3_nt: TGTGCCAGCATTAAGTTGGGGACTTACGAGCAGTACTTC
cdr3_aa: CASIKLGTYEQYF
clone_size: many
j_call: TRBJ2-7
v_call: TRBV6-5
d_call: NA

cdr3_nt: TGTGCCAGCAGGGAGGACTCTAGCACAGATACGCAGTATTTT
cdr3_aa: CASREDSSTDTQYF
clone_size: few
j_call: TRBJ2-3
v_call: TRBV2
d_call: NA

cdr3_nt: TGCGCCAGCAGCGTGATGACAGGGGTGAACACTGAAGCTTTCTTT
cdr3_aa: CASSVMTGVNTEAFF
clone_size: few
j_call: TRBJ1-1
v_call: TRBV5-1
d_call: TRBD1

cdr3_nt: TGCAGTGCTAGTTGTCTAGCGGGAGATAATGAGCAGTTCTTC
cdr3_aa: CSASCLAGDNEQFF
clone_size: NA
j_call: TRBJ2-1
v_call: TRBV20-1
d_call: TRBD2

cdr3_nt: TGTGCTAGTGGCCCTCCCGAGTTCGGGGAGCTGTTTTTT
cdr3_aa: CASGPPEFGELFF
clone_size: few
j_call: TRBJ2-2
v_call: TRBV12-5
d_call: NA

cdr3_nt: TGTGCCAGCAGCTTCAGGGATCACCAAAATTCACCCCTCCACTTT
cdr3_aa: CASSFRDHQNSPLHF
clone_size: few
j_call: TRBJ1-6
v_call: TRBV7-9
d_call: NA

cdr3_nt: TGTGCCAGCAGTTTTCAGGGCTCGAAGACCCAGTACTTC
cdr3_aa: CASSFQGSKTQYF
clone_size: many
j_call: TRBJ2-5
v_call: TRBV12-3/TRBV12-4
d_call: NA

cdr3_nt: TGTGCCAGCAGGGGGACAGGGGAGATCAATGAGCAGTTCTTC
cdr3_aa: CASRGTGEINEQFF
clone_size: few
j_call: TRBJ2-1
v_call: TRBV28
d_call: TRBD1

cdr3_nt: TGTGCCATCTGTGAACGGGAGGGTGGCGAGCAGTACTTC
cdr3_aa: CAICEREGGEQYF
clone_size: few
j_call: TRBJ2-7
v_call: TRBV10-3
d_call: TRBD2

cdr3_nt: TGTGCCAGCAGTCCCTGGACAGGAGAAGCTTTCTTT
cdr3_aa: CASSPWTGEAFF
clone_size: few
j_call: TRBJ1-1
v_call: TRBV27
d_call: TRBD1

cdr3_nt: TGTGCCAGCAGCTTAGTGGGGAGCGGTATCAATCAGCCCCAGCATTTT
cdr3_aa: CASSLVGSGINQPQHF
clone_size: few
j_call: TRBJ1-5
v_call: TRBV7-8
d_call: NA

cdr3_nt: TGTGCCAGCAGTTATTTTGGGCTAGCCCCTGGTGAGCAGTTCTTC
cdr3_aa: CASSYFGLAPGEQFF
clone_size: NA
j_call: TRBJ2-1
v_call: TRBV6-5
d_call: NA